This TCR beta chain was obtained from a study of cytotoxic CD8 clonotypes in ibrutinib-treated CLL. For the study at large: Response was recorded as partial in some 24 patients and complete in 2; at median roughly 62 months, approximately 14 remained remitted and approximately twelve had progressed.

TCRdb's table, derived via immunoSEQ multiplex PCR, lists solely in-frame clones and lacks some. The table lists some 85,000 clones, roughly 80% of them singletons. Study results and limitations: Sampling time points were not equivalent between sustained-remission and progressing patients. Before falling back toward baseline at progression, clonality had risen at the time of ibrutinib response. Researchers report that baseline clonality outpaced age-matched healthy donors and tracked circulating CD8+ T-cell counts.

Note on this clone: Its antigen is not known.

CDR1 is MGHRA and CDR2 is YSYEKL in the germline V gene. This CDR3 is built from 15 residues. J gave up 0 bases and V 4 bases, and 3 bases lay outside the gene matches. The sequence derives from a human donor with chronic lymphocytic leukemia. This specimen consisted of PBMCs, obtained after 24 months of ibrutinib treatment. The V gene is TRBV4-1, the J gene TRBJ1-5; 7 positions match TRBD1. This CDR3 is CASSPGQHSNQPQHF. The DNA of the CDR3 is TGCGCCAGCAGCCCGGGACAGCATAGCAATCAGCCCCAGCATTTT.